Listed here are 6 T cell receptor beta chains from one sample, sequenced in a study of Graves' ophthalmopathy and Graves' hyperthyroidism. Amplified TCR beta CDR3 regions were obtained using RNA transcripts as template. First-round RT-PCR relied on HTBI primers, and a second-round multiplex PCR came next. TCRdb recomputed calls from the multiplex PCR reads with MiXCR, one row per CDR3 protein. The data contain about 340,000 distinct CDR3 sequences, 15% to 20% of them singletons. The sequenced sample consisted of peripheral blood. All receptors derive from an adult man with Graves' ophthalmopathy.

This chain links TRBV25-1 with TRBJ1-1; no clear D. Germline CDR1 reads MGHDK; CDR2 reads SYGVNS. Deletions cut 6 bases from V and 9 bases from J, with 26 bases between. There are 16 residues in the CDR3. CDR3 in amino acids: CASSLIRAPEQHKAFF. The CDR3 nucleotides read TGTGCCAGCAGCCTAATCCGGGCCCCCGAACAACATAAAGCTTTCTTT.

The sample holds a few counts of this clonotype. The chain recombines TRBV20-1 with TRBJ2-7; TRBD2 matches at 8 bases. The junction had 6 bases not matched to a gene; V was cut back by 0 bases and J by 5 bases. The CDR3 spans 14 residues. Germline values: CDR1 DFQATT, CDR2 SNEGSKA (reference sequence). DNA of the CDR3: TGCAGTGCTAGAGATCTGAAGACTAGCGACGAGCAGTACTTC. Translated: CSARDLKTSDEQYF.

This clonotype was seen ten or more times. V is TRBV19 and J is TRBJ1-1, with D unresolved. This CDR3 spans 15 amino acids. The V end lost 4 bases, the J end lost 8 bases, and 20 bases lay between the germline ends. CDR1 and CDR2 from the germline V gene are LNHDA and SQIVND (reference sequence). The CDR3 DNA follows: TGTGCCAGTAGTAGGGGAGGGTCCTCTATAGCCGAAGCTTTCTTT. The encoded protein is CASSRGGSSIAEAFF.

This clonotype was observed at least ten times. V and J are TRBV12-3 or TRBV12-4 and TRBJ1-5, with 7 bases identical to TRBD1. The CDR3 is 14 amino acids. The ends lost 5 bases at V and 6 bases at J; junction bases unmatched: 7. DNA for the CDR3: TGTGCCAGCAGTGAACGACAGGGCGTTCAGCCCCAGCATTTT. This codes for CASSERQGVQPQHF.

This clonotype was found many times. The chain is built from TRBV3-1 and TRBJ2-5; possibly TRBD2 for D (6 bases). V shed 0 bases and J shed 1 base, with 15 bases lying between them. The germline V gene encodes CDR1 LGHDT and CDR2 YNNKEL (reference sequence). The CDR3 is 17 amino acids. The CDR3 bases are TGTGCCAGCAGCCAAGAGATTAGTAGCGGAGGCCAAGAGACCCAGTACTTC. Its protein product is CASSQEISSGGQETQYF.

There are many counts of this clonotype. Here the CDR3 DNA reads TGTGCCAGCAGTTCCCGAGACAGACAAGAGACCCAGTACTTC. It encodes CASSSRDRQETQYF. This rearrangement joins TRBV27 to TRBJ2-5, with a possible D match to TRBD1 (5 bases). Germline CDR1 and CDR2: MNHEY and SMNVEV (reference sequence). This CDR3 has 14 amino acids. Trimming took 4 bases from V and 2 from J, leaving 11 bases between them.